These 20 T cell receptor beta chains share one sample of origin, sequenced in a study of cytomegalovirus exposure and HLA in healthy donors. 13 Jbeta primers and 60 Vbeta primers were used for the PCR. Clones were read by immunoSEQ multiplex PCR, and TCRdb kept only the in-frame ones, dropping some. The sample has about 140,000 clones, approximately 73% seen once. Sample: PBMCs. Receptors were obtained from a man younger than 45 in good health and CMV-seropositive.

This clone has more than one count but fewer than ten. The V and J genes are TRBV19 and TRBJ2-7; 12 nucleotides align to TRBD2. This CDR3 has 16 amino acids. CDR1 is LNHDA and CDR2 is SQIVND in the germline V gene (reference sequence). Trimming at V came to 0 bases and at J to 4 bases, leaving 4 bases not matched to a gene. The DNA of the CDR3 is TGTGCCAGTAGTATAGATGAGACTAGCGGGAGTTACGAGCAGTACTTC. Protein: CASSIDETSGSYEQYF.

This clone was seen more than once but under ten times. This chain uses TRBV5-6 with TRBJ1-1; TRBD1 matches 9 bases. The CDR3 has 13 residues. J was trimmed by 10 bases and V by 1 base; bases with no gene match: 5. The germline CDR1 and CDR2 sequences are SGHDT and YYEEEE. CDR3 region: CASSLRTGEGAFF. CDR3 in DNA: TGTGCCAGCAGCTTGCGGACAGGGGAAGGAGCTTTCTTT.

The sample holds one count of this clone. This chain connects TRBV28 to TRBJ2-7; 11 bases align to TRBD2. The V gene end was trimmed by 6 bases and the J gene end by 6 bases; junction bases not matched to a gene: 13. Germline V gene sequence: CDR1 MDHEN, CDR2 SYDVKM. The CDR3 is 16 amino acids. The CDR3 bases are TGTGCCAGCAGCTCCTCTACACTAGCGGGAGTAGGCGAGCAGTACTTC. It is translated as CASSSSTLAGVGEQYF.

The gene calls are TRBV10-1 and TRBJ2-3; possibly TRBD2 for D (6 bases). The germline V gene encodes CDR1 WNHNN and CDR2 SYGVQD (reference sequence). Trimming cost V 6 bases and J 1 base, with 14 bases left between them. This CDR3 spans 15 amino acids. The DNA for the CDR3 is TGCGCCAGCAGCGATAGCGGAATAGGCACAGATACGCAGTATTTT. The encoded protein is CASSDSGIGTDTQYF.

This clone was observed a few times. This chain's CDR3 is CASSVQFNTEAFF. DNA for the CDR3: TGCGCCAGCAGCGTCCAGTTCAACACTGAAGCTTTCTTT. V is TRBV5-1 and J is TRBJ1-1; no clear D. In germline, CDR1 is SGHRS, CDR2 YFSETQ. Trimming took off 4 bases at V and 2 bases at J, with 9 bases between the two ends. The CDR3 is made up of 13 amino acids.

J is TRBJ2-1 and V is TRBV14, with 8 bases aligning to TRBD2. The CDR3 is made up of 17 amino acids. V gave up 3 bases and J gave up 7 bases; unmatched junction bases: 14. In germline, CDR1 is SGHDN, CDR2 FVKESK. The CDR3 nucleotides are TGTGCCAGCAGCCATCGGACGGGACTCCCGGGGGGGAATGAGCAGTTCTTC. This codes for CASSHRTGLPGGNEQFF.

The sample holds a few counts of this clone. The J gene is TRBJ2-6, the V gene TRBV28; 8 nucleotides align to TRBD2. Trimming removed 7 bases from V and 0 bases from J; junction bases left unmatched: 14. Germline CDR1 is MDHEN and CDR2 is SYDVKM. CDR3 length equals 19 residues. The chain's CDR3 is CASKGPLGGGDSGANVLTF. In DNA form, the CDR3 reads TGTGCCAGCAAAGGTCCACTCGGGGGGGGTGACTCTGGGGCCAACGTCCTGACTTTC.

As concerns this clone: The germline gene is not matched at one end of the junction; a read error may be the cause. V and J are TRBV7-7 and TRBJ2-5; the match to TRBD1 covers 10 bases. CDR3 length: 15 amino acids. Germline lookup yields CDR1 SSHAT and CDR2 FNYEAQ (reference sequence). The chain's CDR3 is CASSPTGQGQETQYF. The CDR3 DNA is TGTGCTAGCAGCCCAACGGGACAGGGGCAAGAGACCCAGTACTTC.

This chain joins TRBV7-9 and TRBJ2-7; 7 bases are shared with TRBD1. Unmatched junction bases numbered 4, after V lost 3 bases and J lost 2 bases. CDR1 and CDR2 (germline): SEHNR, FQNEAQ (reference sequence). The CDR3 is 14 amino acids. CDR3 in amino acids: CASSFTGTAYEQYF. The CDR3 region has the DNA TGTGCCAGCAGCTTCACCGGGACAGCCTACGAGCAGTACTTC.

The V call is TRBV27, the J call TRBJ1-2, with D tentatively TRBD1 (5 bases). V lost 5 bases, J lost 3 bases, and 10 bases lay in between. CDR1 and CDR2 (germline): MNHEY, SMNVEV (reference sequence). This CDR3 comprises 13 residues. The CDR3: CASSTVGHYGYTF. CDR3 DNA sequence: TGTGCCAGCAGTACGGTGGGGCACTATGGCTACACCTTC.

The rearrangement links TRBV28 to TRBJ2-5; 14 bases agree with TRBD2. J was trimmed by 3 bases and V by 5 bases; bases with no gene match: 5. CDR1 is MDHEN, CDR2 SYDVKM, per germline. This CDR3 has 16 residues. The CDR3: CASSRGLAGAKETQYF. The DNA of the CDR3 is TGTGCCAGCAGTCGGGGACTAGCGGGAGCAAAAGAGACCCAGTACTTC. Looking up the rest from reference TRBV28 and TRBJ2-5 gives the full variable domain: DVKVTQSSRYLVKRTGEKVFLECVQDMDHENMFWYRQDPGLGLRLIYFSYDVKMKEKGDIPEGYSVSREKKERFSLILESASTNQTSMYLCASSRGLAGAKETQYFGPGTRLLVL.

V and J are TRBV30 and TRBJ2-5; D is possibly TRBD2 (5 bases). The end of the DNA fits TRBJ2-7 better, so the J call may be wrong. The V gene's germline CDR1 is GTSNPN and CDR2 SVGIG (reference sequence). The CDR3 contains 15 residues. CDR3 in amino acids: CAWSRRRLIAYEQYF. For the CDR3, the DNA is TGTGCCTGGAGTAGGAGGAGACTGATTGCCTACGAGCAGTACTTC.

This clone occurred a few times. The chain is built from TRBV25-1 and TRBJ2-5; D perhaps matches TRBD1 (5 bases). V was trimmed by 2 bases and J by 1 base, leaving 11 bases between them. The germline gives CDR1 MGHDK, CDR2 SYGVNS. This CDR3 is 15 amino acids long. CDR3 protein: CASSEQNRLQETQYF. CDR3 nucleotide sequence: TGTGCCAGCAGTGAACAAAACAGGCTCCAAGAGACCCAGTACTTC.

This clone was detected a few times. Different DNA sequences within this sample yield the same CDR3. This sequence joins TRBV19 and TRBJ1-2; tentatively, D is TRBD1 (6 bases). Looked up from germline, CDR1 is LNHDA and CDR2 is SQIVND (reference sequence). The CDR3 is made up of 14 amino acids. Deletions cut 3 bases from V and 2 bases from J, with 10 bases between. This CDR3 reads CASSIPGQNYGYTF. DNA for the CDR3: TGTGCCAGTAGTATTCCCGGACAGAACTATGGCTACACCTTC.

The V and J genes are TRBV30 and TRBJ2-4; 7 bases match TRBD2. The length of the CDR3 is 14 residues. The V gene end was trimmed by 0 bases and the J gene end by 5 bases; junction bases not matched to a gene: 4. Germline V gene data show CDR1 as GTSNPN and CDR2 as SVGIG (reference sequence). In DNA form, the CDR3 reads TGTGCCTGGAGTGTGGGACTACGGGAAAACATTCAGTACTTC. Translated: CAWSVGLRENIQYF.

This clone has only a few counts. The chain is built from TRBV5-1 and TRBJ2-3; TRBD2 aligns across 9 bases. The V gene's germline CDR1 is SGHRS and CDR2 YFSETQ. The V and J ends lost 7 bases and 1 base, in that order; junction bases with no gene match: 1. There are 13 residues in the CDR3. In nucleotides, the CDR3 is TGCGCCAGCCGCGGGAGGGGCACAGATACGCAGTATTTT. Translated, it gives CASRGRGTDTQYF.

The V call is TRBV7-6, the J call TRBJ2-7; 7 bases line up with TRBD2. The CDR3 is made up of 13 amino acids. Germline CDR1 and CDR2: SGHVS and FNYEAQ. The trim removed 7 bases at V and 5 bases at J, leaving 8 bases unmatched. The CDR3 reads CASTTGRADEQYF. The CDR3 DNA sequence: TGTGCCAGCACCACGGGGAGGGCCGACGAGCAGTACTTC.

This chain joins TRBV7-2 and TRBJ1-1; D is ambiguous. With 3 bases removed from V and 0 bases from J, the gap between germline ends came to 8 bases. This CDR3 comprises 14 residues. Per the germline V gene, CDR1 is SGHTA and CDR2 is FQGNSA. The CDR3 region has the DNA TGTGCCAGCAGCTTTCTTGGCCTGAACACTGAAGCTTTCTTT. Protein: CASSFLGLNTEAFF.

Note on this clone: Mismatch with germline at one junction end may stem from a read error. In DNA form, the CDR3 reads TGTGCTAGCAGCTTAGCGGGGGGGGGAAATGGAGATACGCAGTATTTT. The encoded protein is CASSLAGGGNGDTQYF. This rearrangement joins TRBV7-7 to TRBJ2-3, with 11 bases lining up with TRBD2. There are 16 residues in the CDR3. Per germline, CDR1 SSHAT and CDR2 FNYEAQ (reference sequence).

The CDR3: CASSSQLEQPQHF. Here the CDR3 DNA reads TGTGCCAGTAGTTCCCAATTGGAGCAGCCCCAGCATTTT. This chain links TRBV19 with TRBJ1-5; D is ambiguous. Germline V CDR1 and CDR2: LNHDA, SQIVND (reference sequence). This CDR3 contains 13 residues. V lost 5 bases, J lost 7 bases, and 12 bases lay in between.